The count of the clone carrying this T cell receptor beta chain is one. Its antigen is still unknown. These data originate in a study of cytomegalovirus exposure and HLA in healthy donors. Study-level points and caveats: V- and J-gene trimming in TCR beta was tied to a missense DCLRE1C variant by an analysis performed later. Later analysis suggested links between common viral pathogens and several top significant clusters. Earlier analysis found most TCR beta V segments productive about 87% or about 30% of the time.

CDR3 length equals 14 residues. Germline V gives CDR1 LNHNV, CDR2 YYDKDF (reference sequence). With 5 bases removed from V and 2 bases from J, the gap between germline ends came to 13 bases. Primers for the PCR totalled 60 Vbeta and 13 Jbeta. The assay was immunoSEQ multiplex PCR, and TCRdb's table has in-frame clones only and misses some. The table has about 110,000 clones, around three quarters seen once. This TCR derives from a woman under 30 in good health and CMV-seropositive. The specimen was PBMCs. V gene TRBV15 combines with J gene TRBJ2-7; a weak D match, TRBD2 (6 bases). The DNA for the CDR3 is TGTGCCACCAGCGCGGGGCTTCTCACCTACGAGCAGTACTTC. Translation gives CATSAGLLTYEQYF.